The next 23 T cell receptor beta chains were all read from a single sample in a study of T cell responses to AZD1222 COVID-19 vaccine. Only in-frame clones appear in the TCRdb table, and some are missing; sequencing was by immunoSEQ multiplex PCR. The sample shows about 120,000 clones, roughly 91% of them seen only once. The sequencing here drew on peripheral blood, taken 28 days after the second AZD1222 dose. These receptors came from an adult who received the AZD1222 COVID-19 vaccine.

The chain recombines TRBV6-2 or TRBV6-3 with TRBJ1-2; D unclear. In germline, CDR1 is MNHEY, CDR2 SVGEGT. The length of the CDR3 is 13 residues. V was trimmed by 6 bases and J by 8 bases, leaving 16 bases between them. Written as DNA, the CDR3 is TGTGCCAGCAGCCTAGACACCCTTCGGGGCTACACCTTC. Residues: CASSLDTLRGYTF.

The V call is TRBV29-1, the J call TRBJ2-1, with D perhaps matching TRBD1 or TRBD2 (5 bases each). Germline CDR1 reads SQVTM; CDR2 reads ANQGSEA. V was clipped by 1 base and J by 0 bases, with 10 bases between them. CDR3 size: 15 residues. CDR3 sequence reads: CSVEGGRGSYNEQFF. CDR3 sequence (DNA): TGCAGCGTTGAAGGGGGGAGAGGCTCCTACAATGAGCAGTTCTTC.

This chain joins TRBV7-9 and TRBJ1-2; D gene ambiguous. The CDR3 runs 14 residues. CDR1 is SEHNR and CDR2 is FQNEAQ in the germline V gene (reference sequence). V gave up 3 bases and J gave up 4 bases, with 12 bases separating them. The CDR3 DNA follows: TGTGCCAGCAGCTTGGACGGCTACCTCTATGGCTACACCTTC. Protein sequence: CASSLDGYLYGYTF.

The chain has TRBV4-1 and TRBJ1-4; D uncertain. Trimming pared 0 bases from V and 10 bases from J, leaving 15 bases between. Germline V gene data show CDR1 as MGHRA and CDR2 as YSYEKL. The CDR3 length is 15 residues. CDR3: CASSQEKEARGKLFF. DNA for the CDR3: TGCGCCAGCAGCCAAGAAAAAGAAGCACGGGGAAAACTGTTTTTT.

This clone was detected a few times. The chain employs TRBV3-1 (or the pseudogene TRBV3-2) and TRBJ2-7; no definite D call. Per germline, CDR1 LGHDT and CDR2 YNNKEL (reference sequence). V was shortened by 0 bases and J by 5 bases, with 8 bases between the two germline ends. CDR3 size: 13 residues. CDR3 sequence reads: CASSQDQSHEQYF. CDR3 in DNA: TGTGCCAGCAGCCAAGATCAATCCCACGAGCAGTACTTC.

This chain joins TRBV14 and TRBJ2-4; 9 positions match TRBD1. There are 14 residues in the CDR3. Germline CDR1 reads SGHDN; CDR2 reads FVKESK. The trim removed 4 bases at V and 7 bases at J, leaving 5 bases unmatched. The chain's CDR3 is CASSRETGGNIQYF. The CDR3 region has the DNA TGTGCCAGCAGCCGAGAGACAGGGGGGAACATTCAGTACTTC. Full variable domain (rest looked up from reference TRBV14 and TRBJ2-4): EAGVTQFPSHSVIEKGQTVTLRCDPISGHDNLYWYRRVMGKEIKFLLHFVKESKQDESGMPNNRFLAERTGGTYSTLKVQPAELEDSGVYFCASSRETGGNIQYFGAGTRLSVL.

This chain uses TRBV11-2 with TRBJ2-1, with D maybe TRBD2 (5 bases). Trimming took off 2 bases at V and 5 bases at J, with 7 bases between the two ends. Per germline, CDR1 SGHAT and CDR2 FQNNGV. This CDR3 is 13 amino acids long. CDR3 DNA: TGTGCCAGCAGCTTATTACTAGACAATGAGCAGTTCTTC. The encoded protein is CASSLLLDNEQFF.

J is TRBJ2-5 and V is TRBV7-8; 8 bases are a match to TRBD1. The ends lost 5 bases at V and 5 bases at J; junction bases unmatched: 7. The CDR3 runs 14 residues. Germline assignment: CDR1 SGHVS and CDR2 FQNEAQ. The CDR3, as DNA: TGTGCCAGCAGCCGCGACAGGGGTGGGGAGACCCAGTACTTC. Amino acid sequence: CASSRDRGGETQYF.

The rearrangement uses TRBV3-1 (or the pseudogene TRBV3-2) and TRBJ1-1, with a possible D match to TRBD1 (6 bases). The length of the CDR3 is 17 residues. CDR1 and CDR2 from the germline V gene are LGHDT and YNNKEL (reference sequence). V lost 0 bases, J lost 3 bases, and 17 bases lay in between. The CDR3 sequence: CASSQDDTGYYDTEAFF. The CDR3 region has the DNA TGTGCCAGCAGCCAAGATGACACAGGGTATTATGACACTGAAGCTTTCTTT.

The rearrangement uses TRBV15 and TRBJ1-2; D remains unclear. CDR3 length equals 13 residues. Germline CDR1 is LNHNV and CDR2 is YYDKDF (reference sequence). Trimming pared 2 bases from V and 3 bases from J, leaving 7 bases between. As DNA, the CDR3 is TGTGCCACCAGCAGATCGAGCGACTATGGCTACACCTTC. Its protein product is CATSRSSDYGYTF.

The V and J genes are TRBV5-6 and TRBJ1-2, with a weak D call TRBD1 (5 bases). The CDR3 extends over 15 amino acids. Trimming removed 4 bases from V and 4 bases from J, with 17 bases in between. The germline V gene encodes CDR1 SGHDT and CDR2 YYEEEE. The CDR3, as DNA: TGTGCCAGCAGCCCGATGGACACTACGAGCTATGGCTACACCTTC. Translation gives CASSPMDTTSYGYTF.

V usage is TRBV6-5 and J usage is TRBJ1-2; a possible D gene is TRBD1 (5 bases). This CDR3 comprises 14 residues. V lost 8 bases, J lost 3 bases, and 16 bases lay in between. Germline V CDR1 and CDR2: MNHEY, SVGAGI. CDR3 sequence (DNA): TGTGCCAGCCGATGGGACGTGGTTGACTATGGCTACACCTTC. Protein sequence: CASRWDVVDYGYTF.

The gene calls are TRBV14 and TRBJ1-6; D ambiguous. This CDR3 has 14 amino acids. V was cut by 4 bases and J by 8 bases, with 12 bases left in between. In germline, CDR1 is SGHDN, CDR2 FVKESK. The CDR3 reads CASSLFLPDSPLHF. DNA for the CDR3: TGTGCCAGCAGCCTATTCCTACCTGATTCACCCCTCCACTTT.

This rearrangement joins TRBV29-1 to TRBJ1-4, with 8 bases lining up with TRBD1. V shed 6 bases, J shed 2 bases, and the junction held 8 bases outside the gene matches. Germline-derived CDR1 and CDR2 are SQVTM and ANQGSEA. The CDR3 has 15 amino acids. CDR3 protein: CSVLGQGGTNEKLFF. The DNA for the CDR3 is TGCAGCGTCTTAGGACAGGGAGGGACTAATGAAAAACTGTTTTTT.

This sequence joins TRBV5-1 and TRBJ2-3; TRBD2 agrees at 8 bases. The trim removed 0 bases at V and 1 base at J, leaving 4 bases unmatched. This CDR3 region has 16 residues. CDR1 and CDR2 from the germline V gene are SGHRS and YFSETQ. CDR3 nucleotide sequence: TGCGCCAGCAGCTTGGCCTCGACTAGCGGCACAGATACGCAGTATTTT. Residues: CASSLASTSGTDTQYF. Based on the CDR3 plus reference TRBV5-1 and TRBJ2-3, the full variable domain is KAGVTQTPRYLIKTRGQQVTLSCSPISGHRSVSWYQQTPGQGLQFLFEYFSETQRNKGNFPGRFSGRQFSNSRSEMNVSTLELGDSALYLCASSLASTSGTDTQYFGPGTRLTVL.

The rearrangement joins TRBV12-3 or TRBV12-4 to TRBJ1-2; D unclear. V lost 3 bases to trimming and J lost 4 bases, with 9 bases between them. The CDR3 is made up of 13 amino acids. Written as DNA, the CDR3 is TGTGCCAGCAGTTTGATGCTTGCCTATGGCTACACCTTC. Encoded protein: CASSLMLAYGYTF.

The rearrangement uses TRBV18 and TRBJ2-7, with D uncertain. The V gene's germline CDR1 is KGHSH and CDR2 LQKENI. The CDR3 has 12 amino acids. Trimming removed 2 bases from V and 4 bases from J, with 6 bases in between. CDR3 amino acids: CASSPSTYEQYF. The CDR3 region has the DNA TGTGCCAGCTCACCATCTACGTACGAGCAGTACTTC.

This chain connects TRBV29-1 to TRBJ2-3; D perhaps matches TRBD1 (6 bases). CDR3 size: 13 residues. Germline-derived CDR1 and CDR2 are SQVTM and ANQGSEA. Deletions cut 5 bases from V and 3 bases from J, with 12 bases between. CDR3 bases: TGCAGCGTTACCCGTCAGGGGACAGATACGCAGTATTTT. Protein product: CSVTRQGTDTQYF.

Only a few counts were recorded for this clone. Different DNA sequences within this sample yield the same CDR3. This chain connects TRBV9 to TRBJ1-2; unclear D gene. The CDR3 has 13 residues. The ends were cut back, 0 bases at V and 8 bases at J, with 11 bases in the middle. The germline V gene has CDR1 SGDLS and CDR2 YYNGEE. CDR3 sequence: CASSVDPTGGYTF. CDR3 nucleotide sequence: TGTGCCAGCAGCGTAGACCCCACGGGGGGCTACACCTTC.

This clone showed up just once. The chain uses TRBV6-5 and TRBJ1-3, with D possibly matching TRBD1 (5 bases). Looked up from germline, CDR1 is MNHEY and CDR2 is SVGAGI. CDR3 length equals 15 residues. V was cut by 4 bases and J by 0 bases, with 10 bases left in between. The CDR3 region is CASSWDGRSGNTIYF. The CDR3 region has the DNA TGTGCCAGCAGTTGGGACGGCCGCTCTGGAAACACCATATATTTT.

CDR3 sequence (DNA): TGCAGCGTTGGGGGGACAGGGGTTCTCACTGAAGCTTTCTTT. As protein: CSVGGTGVLTEAFF. V is TRBV29-1 and J is TRBJ1-1; 10 bases line up with TRBD1. The germline CDR1 and CDR2 sequences are SQVTM and ANQGSEA. The CDR3 has 14 amino acids. V dropped 4 bases and J dropped 4; count of bases not matched to a gene: 6.

V is TRBV5-1 and J is TRBJ2-3; 10 bases are a match to TRBD2. Germline CDR1 SGHRS, CDR2 YFSETQ. J gave up 3 bases and V 6 bases, and 4 bases lay outside the gene matches. The CDR3 is 14 amino acids. CDR3 sequence: CASIGLAATDTQYF. As DNA, the CDR3 is TGCGCCAGCATCGGACTAGCGGCGACAGATACGCAGTATTTT. Supplemented by reference TRBV5-1 and TRBJ2-3, the full variable domain reads KAGVTQTPRYLIKTRGQQVTLSCSPISGHRSVSWYQQTPGQGLQFLFEYFSETQRNKGNFPGRFSGRQFSNSRSEMNVSTLELGDSALYLCASIGLAATDTQYFGPGTRLTVL.

This clone was seen a handful of times. V usage is TRBV10-3 and J usage is TRBJ2-7; TRBD2 aligns across 7 bases. V shed 6 bases and J 3 bases; nucleotides not matched to a gene: 8. The germline CDR1 and CDR2 sequences are ENHRY and SYGVKD. The CDR3 has 14 amino acids. This CDR3 is CAIRARGDSYEQYF. The CDR3 nucleotides read TGTGCCATCAGGGCTCGGGGGGATAGCTACGAGCAGTACTTC.